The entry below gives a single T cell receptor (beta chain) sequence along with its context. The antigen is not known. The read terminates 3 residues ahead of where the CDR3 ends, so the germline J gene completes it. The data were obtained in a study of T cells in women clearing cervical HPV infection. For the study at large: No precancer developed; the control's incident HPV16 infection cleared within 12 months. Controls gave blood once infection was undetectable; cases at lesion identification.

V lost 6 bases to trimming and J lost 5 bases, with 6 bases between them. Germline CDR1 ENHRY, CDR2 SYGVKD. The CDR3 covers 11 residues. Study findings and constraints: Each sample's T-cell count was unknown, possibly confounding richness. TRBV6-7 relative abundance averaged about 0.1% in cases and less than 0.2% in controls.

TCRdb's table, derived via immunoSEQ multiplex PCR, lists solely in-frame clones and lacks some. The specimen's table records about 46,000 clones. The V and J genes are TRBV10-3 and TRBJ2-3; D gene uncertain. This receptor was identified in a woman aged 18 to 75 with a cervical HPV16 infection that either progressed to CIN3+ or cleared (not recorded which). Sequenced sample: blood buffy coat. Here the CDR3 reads CAISLGDTQYF. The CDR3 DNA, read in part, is TGTGCCATCAGCCTAGGAGATACG.